This T cell receptor beta chain was obtained from a study of T-cell reconstitution after alpha-beta-depleted transplantation in children. Unique molecular identifiers were built into the TCRbeta library. TCRdb re-derived calls from the PCR reads in MiXCR, one entry per CDR3 protein. Of 100,000 or so distinct CDR3 sequences detected, around 7% appear once; the ten largest clones hold 16%. The CDR3 spans 16 residues. CDR1 and CDR2 (germline): LGHDT, YNNKEL (reference sequence). Trimming took 2 bases from V and 4 from J; bases not matched to a gene: 6. This clonotype was counted only a few times. Its antigen is still unknown. Study findings and constraints: Surviving recipient T cells and thymic progenitors accounted for the high day-60 TCRbeta diversity observed in some patients. A year had passed since transplant, and T-cell counts and diversity by then came mostly from newly produced T cells. Approximately two months post-transplant, alpha-beta T cells reportedly originated from several hundred expanded graft clones.

This sample comprised PBMCs, obtained before TCRalphabeta/CD19-depleted stem cell transplant. This receptor was taken from a boy under 10 years old with acute lymphoblastic leukemia, due to receive a stem cell transplant. The chain recombines TRBV3-1 with TRBJ2-1; 9 bases align to TRBD2. The CDR3 reads CASSQRGGGLYNEQFF. The CDR3 nucleotides read TGTGCCAGCAGCCAACGCGGGGGGGGGTTATACAATGAGCAGTTCTTC.